Below are 24 T cell receptor beta chains sequenced from a single sample in a study of CD8 T cells in ankylosing spondylitis. Study-wide results and caveats: Seemingly characteristic of ankylosing spondylitis blood was a TCR beta motif consisting of roughly 8 highly homologous variants.

No antigen has been identified for these receptors. TCRdb re-called the 5' RACE reads through MiXCR, storing one row per CDR3 protein. The top ten hold 16% of the sample, which has fewer than 400,000 distinct CDR3 sequences, under 25% seen once. The sequenced sample was blood, either unsorted or a sorted T cell fraction (not recorded which). The receptors originated from a male donor with ankylosing spondylitis.

This clonotype was detected a few times. The rearrangement uses TRBV4-3 and TRBJ1-4; D remains ambiguous. Germline V gives CDR1 LGHNA, CDR2 YSLEER. Trimming took 4 bases from V and 3 from J, leaving 9 bases between them. This CDR3 is built from 14 residues. The CDR3 is CASSPSYANEKLFF. For the CDR3, the DNA is TGCGCCAGCAGCCCATCATATGCTAATGAAAAACTGTTTTTT.

This clonotype was seen a few times. Mismatch with germline at one junction end may stem from a read error. This chain links TRBV27 with TRBJ2-7; 8 bases are a match to TRBD2. Per the germline V gene, CDR1 is MNHEY and CDR2 is SMNVEV (reference sequence). This CDR3 is 13 amino acids long. CDR3 amino acids: CASSLLISGSLHF. The CDR3 DNA reads as TGTGCCAGCAGTTTGCTAATAAGCGGGAGCCTTCACTTC.

The genes are TRBV6-5 and TRBJ1-2; weak D call: TRBD1 (5 bases). The germline V gene has CDR1 MNHEY and CDR2 SVGAGI. The CDR3 runs 12 residues. V was shortened by 6 bases and J by 8 bases, with 13 bases between the two germline ends. The chain's CDR3 is CASRFREGGYTF. DNA for the CDR3: TGTGCCAGCAGATTCAGGGAGGGAGGCTACACCTTC.

This clonotype was picked up a small number of times. The chain has TRBV7-2 and TRBJ2-2; D is unclear. CDR1 is SGHTA and CDR2 is FQGNSA in the germline V gene. Trimming cost V 5 bases and J 3 bases, with 10 bases left between them. The CDR3 length is 14 residues. In DNA, the CDR3 is TGTGCCAGCAGCCCGCGCTTTCACACCGGGGAGCTGTTTTTT. It is translated as CASSPRFHTGELFF.

The gene calls are TRBV6-5 and TRBJ2-1; D uncertain. The CDR3 spans 18 residues. V was pared by 4 bases and J by 0 bases, with 19 bases between. Germline assignment: CDR1 MNHEY and CDR2 SVGAGI. DNA of the CDR3: TGTGCCAGCAGTTCCGTACCTCCTTGGCTGAGCTCCTACAATGAGCAGTTCTTC. It encodes CASSSVPPWLSSYNEQFF.

V usage is TRBV5-1 and J usage is TRBJ1-1; a possible D gene is TRBD1 (5 bases). CDR1 and CDR2 from the germline V gene are SGHRS and YFSETQ. This CDR3 spans 15 amino acids. Between the trimmed V and J ends, which lost 0 bases and 4 bases, there was a span of 13 bases. The DNA for the CDR3 is TGCGCCAGCAGCTTGGAGACAGTTCAGAGCACTGAAGCTTTCTTT. Amino acids: CASSLETVQSTEAFF.

V and J are TRBV6-4 and TRBJ1-2; D may be TRBD1 (6 bases). The CDR3 sequence is 13 residues long. The germline gives CDR1 MRHNA, CDR2 SNTAGT. Trimming pared 0 bases from V and 7 bases from J, leaving 9 bases between. In DNA, the CDR3 is TGTGCCAGCAGTGACTCTGGGGGCCTTGGCTACACCTTC. Its translation is CASSDSGGLGYTF.

This clonotype was counted a few times. The chain employs TRBV25-1 and TRBJ2-3; 7 bases align to TRBD2. This CDR3 is built from 16 residues. Germline CDR1 reads MGHDK; CDR2 reads SYGVNS. V was clipped by 0 bases and J by 3 bases; unmatched bases: 6. For the CDR3, the DNA is TGTGCCAGCAGTGAATATGCGGGAGCTCTTACAGATACGCAGTATTTT. Protein sequence: CASSEYAGALTDTQYF.

The V and J genes are TRBV29-1 and TRBJ1-1; no definite D call. CDR1 is SQVTM and CDR2 is ANQGSEA in the germline V gene. V gave up 5 bases and J gave up 6 bases, with 10 bases separating them. CDR3 size: 11 residues. CDR3 sequence reads: CSVYRHPEAFF. DNA for the CDR3: TGCAGCGTTTATAGGCACCCTGAAGCTTTCTTT. The complete variable domain, with remaining parts taken from reference TRBV29-1 and TRBJ1-1, reads SAVISQKPSRDICQRGTSLTIQCQVDSQVTMMFWYRQQPGQSLTLIATANQGSEATYESGFVIDKFPISRPNLTFSTLTVSNMSPEDSSIYLCSVYRHPEAFFGQGTRLTVV.

This chain links TRBV7-3 with TRBJ2-2, with D hard to call. This CDR3 contains 16 residues. V was clipped by 0 bases and J by 1 base, with 9 bases between them. Germline V CDR1 and CDR2: SGHTA, FQGTGA. This CDR3 reads CASSLTVRMNTGELFF. The CDR3 coding sequence is TGTGCCAGCAGCTTAACGGTCCGGATGAACACCGGGGAGCTGTTTTTT. Full variable domain (missing parts from reference TRBV7-3 and TRBJ2-2): GAGVSQTPSNKVTEKGKYVELRCDPISGHTALYWYRQSLGQGPEFLIYFQGTGAADDSGLPNDRFFAVRPEGSVSTLKIQRTERGDSAVYLCASSLTVRMNTGELFFGEGSRLTVL.

This clonotype was counted a few times. CDR3 nucleotides: TGTGCCAGCTCACCCCCGGTTTCGGATAGTGGCTACACCTTC. Its translation: CASSPPVSDSGYTF. The V and J genes are TRBV18 and TRBJ1-2, with D uncertain. V was cut by 3 bases and J by 7 bases, with 15 bases left in between. Germline V gives CDR1 KGHSH, CDR2 LQKENI. The CDR3 is 14 residues long.

This sequence joins TRBV6-1 and TRBJ2-7, with D uncertain. The germline V gene has CDR1 MNHNS and CDR2 SASEGT. The CDR3 is 11 residues long. V lost 8 bases and J lost 4, with 9 bases in between. The chain's CDR3 is CASVRDYEQYF. The CDR3 DNA reads TGTGCCAGCGTAAGGGATTACGAGCAGTACTTC.

This clonotype has at least ten counts. The chain is built from TRBV4-2 and TRBJ2-4; TRBD1 aligns across 7 bases. Germline V lookup: CDR1 LGHNA, CDR2 YNFKEQ. This CDR3 contains 16 residues. The junction had 8 bases not matched to a gene; V was cut back by 6 bases and J by 0 bases. CDR3 residues: CASSQRDRLAKNIQYF. CDR3 DNA: TGTGCCAGCAGTCAACGGGACAGACTAGCCAAAAACATTCAGTACTTC.

Only a few counts were recorded for this clonotype. This chain links TRBV7-2 with TRBJ2-1, with 10 bases identical to TRBD2. The CDR3 extends over 16 amino acids. Trimming took 1 base from V and 9 from J; bases not matched to a gene: 9. Germline values: CDR1 SGHTA, CDR2 FQGNSA. The CDR3 spells CASSLVELAGRSEQFF. Written as DNA, the CDR3 is TGTGCCAGCAGCTTAGTAGAACTAGCGGGAAGGAGTGAGCAGTTCTTC.

This chain links TRBV5-1 with TRBJ2-1, with D possibly being TRBD1 (5 bases). Germline values: CDR1 SGHRS, CDR2 YFSETQ. The CDR3 is made up of 13 amino acids. Trimming took off 5 bases at V and 9 bases at J, with 15 bases between the two ends. The chain's CDR3 is CASSNTGRGEQFF. CDR3 in DNA: TGCGCCAGCAGTAACACAGGTAGAGGTGAGCAGTTCTTC. Full variable domain (remainder filled in from reference TRBV5-1 and TRBJ2-1): KAGVTQTPRYLIKTRGQQVTLSCSPISGHRSVSWYQQTPGQGLQFLFEYFSETQRNKGNFPGRFSGRQFSNSRSEMNVSTLELGDSALYLCASSNTGRGEQFFGPGTRLTVL.

This sequence joins TRBV27 and TRBJ2-7; weak D call: TRBD2 (6 bases). The germline V gene has CDR1 MNHEY and CDR2 SMNVEV (reference sequence). Trimming cost V 8 bases and J 3 bases, with 20 bases left between them. The CDR3 sequence is 15 residues long. The CDR3 coding sequence is TGTGCCAGCGGGCCGACTGGCGGGGCGTACTACGAGCAGTACTTC. Protein: CASGPTGGAYYEQYF.

The chain employs TRBV7-2 and TRBJ2-1, with TRBD2 identical over 10 bases. Losses at the gene ends were 5 bases for V and 9 bases for J; bases not matched to a gene: 7. This CDR3 region has 14 residues. Germline assignment: CDR1 SGHTA and CDR2 FQGNSA. The CDR3 region is CASSEGLARTEQFF. The CDR3 nucleotides read TGTGCCAGCAGCGAGGGACTAGCGAGGACTGAGCAGTTCTTC.

The chain employs TRBV29-1 and TRBJ2-7; no clear D. Germline assignment: CDR1 SQVTM and CDR2 ANQGSEA. The CDR3 is 13 residues long. V lost 4 bases and J 1 base, leaving 11 bases between the germline ends. CDR3 residues: CSVVITPSYEQYF. The CDR3 DNA sequence: TGCAGCGTTGTAATCACACCGTCCTACGAGCAGTACTTC.

In its sample, this clonotype was seen a few times. V is TRBV20-1 and J is TRBJ1-4; TRBD1 is a possible D gene (6 bases). The CDR3 has 14 residues. The ends were cut back, 7 bases at V and 6 bases at J, with 18 bases in the middle. The germline V gene has CDR1 DFQATT and CDR2 SNEGSKA (reference sequence). CDR3: CSGQPGDIDEKLFF. The CDR3 DNA follows: TGCAGTGGACAACCAGGGGACATAGATGAAAAACTGTTTTTT.

V usage is TRBV29-1 and J usage is TRBJ2-5, with 15 nucleotides matching TRBD2. CDR3 size: 18 residues. Losses at the gene ends were 4 bases for V and 5 bases for J; bases not matched to a gene: 14. Germline V lookup: CDR1 SQVTM, CDR2 ANQGSEA. The DNA of the CDR3 is TGCAGCGTTGCCATCCGCCCTTGGACTAGCGGGAGGGGGGAGACCCAGTACTTC. It codes for CSVAIRPWTSGRGETQYF.

This clonotype was seen more than once but under ten times. This chain uses TRBV20-1 with TRBJ2-7; 8 bases are shared with TRBD1. CDR1 and CDR2 from the germline V gene are DFQATT and SNEGSKA (reference sequence). This CDR3 has 12 residues. Trimming removed 2 bases from V and 7 bases from J; junction bases left unmatched: 4. The CDR3 region has the DNA TGCAGTGCTAGACAGGGGGCGAAAGAGCAGTACTTC. It is translated as CSARQGAKEQYF.

This clonotype turned up a few times. The rearrangement joins TRBV7-2 to TRBJ1-6, with no clear D. The V and J ends lost 2 bases and 6 bases respectively, with 11 bases between them. The CDR3 contains 15 residues. Germline V gives CDR1 SGHTA, CDR2 FQGNSA. CDR3 bases: TGTGCCAGCAGCTTACCCCCGGGCATTAATTCACCCCTCCACTTT. Translation: CASSLPPGINSPLHF.

About this clonotype: A read error may be the cause here, since a much bigger clone is one base away. The J gene is TRBJ2-5, the V gene TRBV25-1; TRBD2 aligns across 7 bases. This CDR3 comprises 13 residues. From germline, CDR1 is MGHDK and CDR2 SYGVNS. V was pared by 9 bases and J by 4 bases, with 8 bases of the junction left unmatched. CDR3 in amino acids: CASTLAERETQYF. CDR3 DNA sequence: TGTGCCAGTACTCTAGCGGAGAGAGAGACCCAGTACTTC.

This clonotype was seen a few times. V is TRBV5-1 and J is TRBJ1-2; D gene unclear. V was shortened by 0 bases and J by 6 bases, with 15 bases between the two germline ends. The CDR3 totals 15 residues. The germline V gene has CDR1 SGHRS and CDR2 YFSETQ. The CDR3 region is CASSLDTLWKNGYTF. DNA of the CDR3: TGCGCCAGCAGCTTGGACACCCTCTGGAAAAATGGCTACACCTTC.